Below, 27 T cell receptor beta chains from the same sample are listed, as sequenced in a study of shared clonotypes between healthy human individuals (dated by TCRdb to 2020 to 2022). The library was built by means of the immunoSEQ multiplex PCR assay. In TCRdb, the immuneACCESS table is reduced to in-frame sequences with V and J assigned. These tables do not hold every clone; where another copy was compared, an unresolved V gene accounts for under half, and the others remain unexplained. Present in this sample are some 740,000 clones, over 90% of which were seen just once. Of the sample, around 24% falls within the top ten clones. CD8 naive samples were obtained by positive selection for CCR7 among CD45RO-negative cells, yielding a CD45RA+CCR7+ population from which TemRA cells were excluded. Material: naive CD8+ T cells sorted from blood. The cell subset or site label for this specimen denotes: CD45RA+CCR7+. All receptors come from a man aged 25-45 years in good health.

The chain couples TRBV7-7 to TRBJ2-1, with 10 nucleotides matching TRBD2. V gave up 5 bases and J gave up 9 bases; unmatched junction bases: 19. The CDR3 extends over 18 amino acids. From germline, CDR1 is SSHAT and CDR2 FNYEAQ (reference sequence). The CDR3 nucleotides are TGTGCCAGCAGCACTCCCCACGAAGCGGGAGGGGGACCGGTTGAGCAGTTCTTC. Translating it yields CASSTPHEAGGGPVEQFF.

The gene calls are TRBV19 and TRBJ1-1; D unresolved. V was cut by 6 bases and J by 3 bases, with 5 bases left in between. Germline lookup yields CDR1 LNHDA and CDR2 SQIVND (reference sequence). The CDR3 is 11 residues long. CDR3 protein: CASRVYTEAFF. The CDR3 nucleotides read TGTGCCAGTAGGGTGTACACTGAAGCTTTCTTT.

The chain is built from TRBV28 and TRBJ2-1, with D tentatively TRBD1 (5 bases). The CDR3 has 14 residues. Germline lookup yields CDR1 MDHEN and CDR2 SYDVKM. Trimming cost V 5 bases and J 7 bases, with 15 bases left between them. This CDR3 is CASSPRGRWNEQFF. The CDR3 bases are TGTGCCAGCAGTCCAAGGGGCAGGTGGAATGAGCAGTTCTTC.

The chain recombines TRBV6-1 with TRBJ2-1, with a weak D call TRBD2 (5 bases). In germline, CDR1 is MNHNS, CDR2 SASEGT. V was shortened by 10 bases and J by 6 bases, with 19 bases between the two germline ends. This CDR3 is built from 14 residues. DNA for the CDR3: TGTGCCACTGAGGGTAATAGGGTTGGCAATGAGCAGTTCTTC. Translation: CATEGNRVGNEQFF.

This clone turned up a few times. Other DNA sequences in this specimen translate into the identical CDR3. The chain is built from TRBV7-9 and TRBJ2-5; D gene uncertain. Trimming stripped 1 base from V and 7 bases from J, with 4 bases between. Germline V CDR1 and CDR2: SEHNR, FQNEAQ (reference sequence). CDR3 size: 11 residues. CDR3 residues: CASSLGGTQYF. CDR3 nucleotides: TGTGCCAGCAGCTTAGGGGGGACCCAGTACTTC.

The chain employs TRBV13 and TRBJ2-1, with 9 bases aligning to TRBD1. V shed 5 bases, J shed 2 bases, and the junction held 4 bases outside the gene matches. Germline CDR1 is PRHDT and CDR2 is FYEKMQ (reference sequence). There are 15 residues in the CDR3. Written as DNA, the CDR3 is TGTGCCAGCAGCGAAGGACAGGGGACCTACAATGAGCAGTTCTTC. Translated, it gives CASSEGQGTYNEQFF.

The chain couples TRBV7-9 to TRBJ2-1, with 15 nucleotides matching TRBD2. V lost 5 bases and J lost 3; bases outside the gene matches: 5. Looked up from germline, CDR1 is SEHNR and CDR2 is FQNEAQ (reference sequence). The CDR3 runs to 17 residues. DNA for the CDR3: TGTGCCAGCAGCCAGGGACTAGCGGGAGGAAACTACAATGAGCAGTTCTTC. It specifies CASSQGLAGGNYNEQFF. The whole variable domain, remainder taken from reference TRBV7-9 and TRBJ2-1, is DTGVSQNPRHKITKRGQNVTFRCDPISEHNRLYWYRQTLGQGPEFLTYFQNEAQLEKSRLLSDRFSAERPKGSFSTLEIQRTEQGDSAMYLCASSQGLAGGNYNEQFFGPGTRLTVL.

The sample holds a few counts of this clone. V and J are TRBV4-1 and TRBJ1-5, with D possibly matching TRBD1 (5 bases). Trimming left V 4 bases short and J 6 bases short, with 10 bases between. The CDR3 contains 13 residues. The germline V gene encodes CDR1 MGHRA and CDR2 YSYEKL. The CDR3 here is CASSLQGVQPQHF. The CDR3 DNA reads TGCGCCAGCAGCCTGCAGGGCGTTCAGCCCCAGCATTTT.

This chain connects TRBV9 to TRBJ2-1; D may be TRBD2 (5 bases). Germline CDR1 reads SGDLS; CDR2 reads YYNGEE. Trimming shortened V by 3 bases and J by 4 bases, and 11 bases separated the two germline ends. The CDR3 runs to 14 residues. In DNA form, the CDR3 reads TGTGCCAGCAGCGGAAGGACTGGTTACAATGAGCAGTTCTTC. Translated: CASSGRTGYNEQFF. The full variable domain, in which reference TRBV9 and TRBJ2-1 provide the parts outside the CDR3, is DSGVTQTPKHLITATGQRVTLRCSPRSGDLSVYWYQQSLDQGLQFLIQYYNGEERAKGNILERFSAQQFPDLHSELNLSSLELGDSALYFCASSGRTGYNEQFFGPGTRLTVL.

This sequence joins TRBV27 and TRBJ1-1, with D maybe TRBD1 (6 bases). Germline assignment: CDR1 MNHEY and CDR2 SMNVEV (reference sequence). V lost 5 bases and J 7 bases, leaving 14 bases between the germline ends. The CDR3 extends over 13 amino acids. The CDR3 is CASSPIGTREAFF. The CDR3 coding sequence is TGTGCCAGCAGTCCCATCGGGACACGTGAAGCTTTCTTT.

CDR3 coding DNA: TGCGCCAGCAGCCAGCAGATAGCGGGAAGCTCCTACAATGAGCAGTTCTTC. Its protein is CASSQQIAGSSYNEQFF. The J gene is TRBJ2-1, the V gene TRBV4-3; TRBD2 aligns across 8 bases. Germline V gene sequence: CDR1 LGHNA, CDR2 YSLEER. J gave up 0 bases and V 3 bases, and 7 bases lay outside the gene matches. The CDR3 is 17 residues long.

The V gene is TRBV5-1, the J gene TRBJ2-1, with TRBD2 matching 8 bases. The germline CDR1 and CDR2 sequences are SGHRS and YFSETQ. Trimming took 7 bases from V and 0 from J; bases not matched to a gene: 15. CDR3 length: 18 residues. CDR3 DNA sequence: TGCGCCAGCTTGGCGGGACTAGGGGCCCCGAGCTCCTACAATGAGCAGTTCTTC. Residues: CASLAGLGAPSSYNEQFF.

The rearrangement uses TRBV4-3 and TRBJ2-1, with 10 bases matching TRBD2. V shed 5 bases and J 8 bases; nucleotides not matched to a gene: 6. This CDR3 region has 14 residues. Germline-derived CDR1 and CDR2 are LGHNA and YSLEER. CDR3 in amino acids: CASSSGLAIDEQFF. The DNA of the CDR3 is TGCGCCAGCAGCTCGGGACTAGCGATCGATGAGCAGTTCTTC.

The chain has TRBV27 and TRBJ1-1, with a tentative D call TRBD1 (6 bases). The CDR3 extends over 14 amino acids. Germline V CDR1 and CDR2: MNHEY, SMNVEV (reference sequence). The V gene lost 3 bases and the J gene lost 3 bases, with 11 bases spanning the gap. Here the CDR3 DNA reads TGTGCCAGCAGTTTCACACAGGGCGACACTGAAGCTTTCTTT. Protein product: CASSFTQGDTEAFF.

This clone was counted a few times. This chain links TRBV5-6 with TRBJ2-7, with D possibly TRBD2 on 5 matching bases. V lost 9 bases and J 3 bases, leaving 16 bases between the germline ends. Germline assignment: CDR1 SGHDT and CDR2 YYEEEE. The CDR3 runs to 13 residues. The CDR3: CATCPRGSYEQYF. CDR3 coding DNA: TGTGCCACCTGCCCCCGGGGTAGCTACGAGCAGTACTTC.

This clone was found once. V is TRBV28 and J is TRBJ1-5, with a tentative D call TRBD1 (6 bases). CDR1 and CDR2 from the germline V gene are MDHEN and SYDVKM. The CDR3 runs to 15 residues. Trimming left V 5 bases short and J 7 bases short, with 18 bases between. In nucleotides, the CDR3 is TGTGCCAGCAGTCCCCCCGCAGGGGTCGGACAGCCCCAGCATTTT. Translation gives CASSPPAGVGQPQHF.

This clone was picked up one time. The chain recombines TRBV25-1 with TRBJ2-1; 10 bases fit TRBD1. Germline loops: CDR1 MGHDK, CDR2 SYGVNS. This CDR3 has 13 residues. Trimming took 6 bases from V and 8 from J; bases not matched to a gene: 4. The CDR3 is CASRPGTGDEQFF. As DNA, the CDR3 is TGTGCCAGCAGACCCGGGACAGGGGATGAGCAGTTCTTC.

This chain connects TRBV9 to TRBJ2-7; D gene unclear. CDR3 length: 13 amino acids. Deletions cut 4 bases from V and 3 bases from J, with 11 bases between. Per the germline V gene, CDR1 is SGDLS and CDR2 is YYNGEE. CDR3 amino acids: CASSLDTDYEQYF. The CDR3 nucleotides are TGTGCCAGCAGCTTAGACACAGACTACGAGCAGTACTTC.

This clone appeared once. CDR3 DNA: TGTGCCAGCAGCTTAGGAATTGAGCAGTTCTTC. Protein sequence: CASSLGIEQFF. This sequence joins TRBV11-2 and TRBJ2-1, with no clear D. The germline gives CDR1 SGHAT, CDR2 FQNNGV. V lost 1 base to trimming and J lost 9 bases, with 4 bases between them. There are 11 residues in the CDR3. The whole variable domain, remainder taken from reference TRBV11-2 and TRBJ2-1, is EAGVAQSPRYKIIEKRQSVAFWCNPISGHATLYWYQQILGQGPKLLIQFQNNGVVDDSQLPKDRFSAERLKGVDSTLKIQPAKLEDSAVYLCASSLGIEQFFGPGTRLTVL.

CDR3 protein: CASSSPRDTQETQYF. CDR3 DNA sequence: TGTGCCAGCAGTTCCCCCCGGGACACACAAGAGACCCAGTACTTC. The chain joins TRBV28 to TRBJ2-5, with TRBD1 as a possible D gene (6 bases). The CDR3 extends over 15 amino acids. Trimming left V 4 bases short and J 2 bases short, with 14 bases between. Germline CDR1 reads MDHEN; CDR2 reads SYDVKM.

The chain uses TRBV7-8 and TRBJ2-7, with 12 bases matching TRBD1. With V trimmed by 6 bases and J by 0 bases, 9 bases remained unmatched. CDR1 is SGHVS, CDR2 FQNEAQ, per germline. The CDR3 totals 17 residues. The CDR3 DNA reads TGTGCCAGCAGATCCGGGACAGGGGGCTTAACCTCCTACGAGCAGTACTTC. Encoded protein: CASRSGTGGLTSYEQYF.

This chain joins TRBV7-9 and TRBJ2-1; TRBD2 agrees at 11 bases. Germline V gene sequence: CDR1 SEHNR, CDR2 FQNEAQ (reference sequence). The junction had 8 bases not matched to a gene; V was cut back by 5 bases and J by 5 bases. The CDR3 extends over 16 amino acids. In DNA form, the CDR3 reads TGTGCCAGCAGCCTGCCTCTAGCGGGAGGACACAATGAGCAGTTCTTC. It yields the protein CASSLPLAGGHNEQFF.

CDR3 sequence reads: CASSPQGKFPYGYTF. In nucleotides, the CDR3 is TGTGCCAGCAGCCCACAGGGGAAATTCCCCTATGGCTACACCTTC. The V gene is TRBV7-6, the J gene TRBJ1-2; 7 nucleotides align to TRBD1. Germline CDR1 reads SGHVS; CDR2 reads FNYEAQ. The CDR3 runs 15 residues. After removal of 5 bases from V and 4 bases from J, the junction contained 10 bases not matched to a gene.

The V and J genes are TRBV19 and TRBJ1-5; TRBD1 matches 11 bases. The J segment lost 2 bases and the V segment lost 7 bases, leaving 16 bases of the junction unmatched. Germline V gene data show CDR1 as LNHDA and CDR2 as SQIVND (reference sequence). The CDR3 consists of 19 residues. The CDR3 region has the DNA TGTGCCAGTACCGATCGACGGACAGGGGGCTTTGGTGGCAATCAGCCCCAGCATTTT. Residues: CASTDRRTGGFGGNQPQHF.

V and J are TRBV7-9 and TRBJ2-7, with 11 nucleotides matching TRBD2. Germline V lookup: CDR1 SEHNR, CDR2 FQNEAQ (reference sequence). The CDR3 is made up of 18 amino acids. J was trimmed by 2 bases and V by 5 bases; bases with no gene match: 14. DNA for the CDR3: TGTGCCAGCAGCCCAGCCGGGACTAGCGGAGGGGGGACCTACGAGCAGTACTTC. Amino acids: CASSPAGTSGGGTYEQYF.

CDR3 in amino acids: CASSPGTTNTGELFF. The CDR3 DNA reads TGTGCCAGCAGCCCCGGGACTACGAACACCGGGGAGCTGTTTTTT. The chain employs TRBV2 and TRBJ2-2; 7 nucleotides line up with TRBD2. Per the germline V gene, CDR1 is SNHLY and CDR2 is FYNNEI. J gave up 0 bases and V 6 bases, and 4 bases lay outside the gene matches. This CDR3 has 15 residues.

Regarding this clone: In the same sample, other DNA sequences code for this CDR3. The V gene is TRBV11-3, the J gene TRBJ2-3; TRBD2 agrees at 7 bases. From germline, CDR1 is SGHNT and CDR2 YENEEA. With V trimmed by 5 bases and J by 2 bases, 1 base remained unmatched. The CDR3 contains 13 residues. CDR3 sequence: CASSSGTTDTQYF. The CDR3 DNA is TGTGCCAGCAGCAGCGGGACCACAGATACGCAGTATTTT.